Listed below are T cell receptor beta chains from one sample, sequenced in a study of blood T cell repertoires in COVID-19. Generated by immunoSEQ multiplex PCR, the TCRdb table keeps only in-frame clones and is missing some. The profile shows 220,000 or so clones, more than 75% of them singletons. The sequencing input was peripheral blood. The receptors originated from a man aged 50 to 60 who had recovered from COVID-19. Both conserved end residues are part of each CDR3.

len,v_gene,j_gene,CDR3aa
14,TRBV29-1,TRBJ1-2,CSAAPGNTNYGYTF
14,TRBV10-3,TRBJ1-6,CAISLGGANSPLHF
15,TRBV29-1,TRBJ2-1,CSANQGQGRLYEQFF
14,TRBV29-1,TRBJ1-3,CSAGDRGPGNTIYF
16,TRBV27,TRBJ2-3,CASSGGLAGTTDTQYF
13,TRBV10-3,TRBJ2-1,CAILESGHNEQFF
14,TRBV11-2,TRBJ2-2,CASSLTGPTGELFF
13,TRBV30,TRBJ1-6,CAWRWQGNSPLHF
16,TRBV18,TRBJ2-3,CASSPGSYPSTDTQYF
17,TRBV19,TRBJ2-2,CASSLKTSLRNSGELFF
14,TRBV30,TRBJ2-3,CAWSLGQLTDTQYF
20,TRBV28,TRBJ2-6,CASTEGTSGFWASGANVLTF
19,TRBV4-1,TRBJ2-3,CASSQIRGLAGGETDTQYF
15,TRBV25-1,TRBJ1-1,CASSNRFSVATEAFF
13,TRBV12-3/TRBV12-4,TRBJ2-3,CASSPHPGDTQYF
19,TRBV5-1,TRBJ2-3,CASSLETGYRRVSTDTQYF
14,TRBV27,TRBJ2-7,CASSLVDGTYEQYF
15,TRBV2,TRBJ1-5,CASSVDRVGNQPQHF
13,TRBV5-4,TRBJ1-2,CASSPRGGRGYTF
17,TRBV5-6,TRBJ2-1,CASRLLGEGVSYNEQFF
16,TRBV5-6,TRBJ2-7,CASSPYGQGDSYEQYF
15,TRBV5-1,TRBJ2-7,CASSLLGQGTYEQYF
14,TRBV15,TRBJ2-7,CATSRSTRVGEQYF
16,TRBV24-1,TRBJ2-3,CATSDPRLGLTDTQYF